Shown below are 32 T cell receptor beta chains from a single sample sequenced in a study of blood T cells in healthy people across ages. With a J-beta primer mix and a sample-barcoded 5' primer, a second PCR ran about 7 to 11 cycles. One entry per CDR3 protein results from TCRdb running MiXCR on the 5' RACE reads. Of roughly 1,700,000 distinct CDR3 sequences listed, roughly 30% are singletons. Sequenced input: blood. The receptor set was obtained from a woman aged 25-40 years in good health.

The chain employs TRBV20-1 and TRBJ2-1; 13 bases fit TRBD2. The germline CDR1 and CDR2 sequences are DFQATT and SNEGSKA (reference sequence). This CDR3 is built from 15 residues. V dropped 6 bases and J dropped 4; count of bases not matched to a gene: 6. Here the CDR3 DNA reads TGCAGTGCCCCCGGGACTAGCGGGAATTACAATGAGCAGTTCTTC. This gives the protein CSAPGTSGNYNEQFF.

V and J are TRBV2 and TRBJ2-2; 7 bases map to TRBD2. This CDR3 is 15 amino acids long. Germline V CDR1 and CDR2: SNHLY, FYNNEI. V trimming: 4 bases; J trimming: 3 bases; junction bases outside the gene matches: 5. CDR3 bases: TGTGCCAGCAGTGGCCGGGACTATTACACCGGGGAGCTGTTTTTT. Translating it yields CASSGRDYYTGELFF.

V and J are TRBV5-4 and TRBJ2-5; 7 bases agree with TRBD1. V gave up 3 bases and J gave up 4 bases; unmatched junction bases: 6. Germline lookup yields CDR1 SGHNT and CDR2 YYREEE (reference sequence). The CDR3 is 14 amino acids. Here the CDR3 DNA reads TGTGCCAGCAGCTCACCGGGACAGTCAGAGACCCAGTACTTC. The encoded protein is CASSSPGQSETQYF.

This clonotype was recorded many times. The junction does not match germline at one end; this may be a read error. The chain has TRBV5-1 and TRBJ2-7, with TRBD2 matching 15 bases. Germline-derived CDR1 and CDR2 are SGHRS and YFSETQ. The CDR3 sequence is 16 residues long. CDR3 in amino acids: CASSPGLAGGLYEQYF. CDR3 coding DNA: TGTGCCAGCAGCCCGGGACTAGCGGGAGGCCTCTACGAGCAGTACTTC.

The chain carries TRBV20-1 and TRBJ2-7, with 10 bases identical to TRBD2. J gave up 2 bases and V 0 bases, and 7 bases lay outside the gene matches. Looked up from germline, CDR1 is DFQATT and CDR2 is SNEGSKA (reference sequence). The CDR3 spans 16 residues. The CDR3 bases are TGCAGTGCTAGAGATCATAGCGGGAGGACGGCCTACGAGCAGTACTTC. Translation gives CSARDHSGRTAYEQYF.

V usage is TRBV20-1 and J usage is TRBJ2-1, with TRBD1 as a possible D gene (5 bases). This CDR3 has 16 residues. Germline-derived CDR1 and CDR2 are DFQATT and SNEGSKA (reference sequence). Between the trimmed V and J ends, which lost 0 bases and 5 bases, there was a span of 17 bases. The CDR3 region has the DNA TGCAGTGCTAGAGATCCTTTTCGAGACAGTGACAATGAGCAGTTCTTC. Its translation: CSARDPFRDSDNEQFF.

V gene TRBV1 combines with J gene TRBJ2-3; the table's TRBD1 call for D was not verified on the DNA. TRBV1 is a recognized pseudogene. The CDR3 is 13 amino acids. The CDR3 DNA reads TGCACCAGCAGTTGTGGGGGAGAGGATACGCAGTATTTT. Protein product: CTSSCGGEDTQYF.

This clonotype was counted many times. The chain joins TRBV3-1 to TRBJ2-1, with 11 bases matching TRBD2. The CDR3 has 18 residues. Germline CDR1 and CDR2: LGHDT and YNNKEL (reference sequence). With 1 base clipped from V and 3 bases from J, the junction kept 8 bases outside the gene matches. The DNA of the CDR3 is TGTGCCAGCAGCCAAGTCCAAGTCCTAGCGGGAGGCTACAATGAGCAGTTCTTC. Translation gives CASSQVQVLAGGYNEQFF.

This clonotype has at least ten counts. The chain links TRBV10-2 to TRBJ2-1, with TRBD2 matching 9 bases. The CDR3 sequence is 14 residues long. Germline V gives CDR1 WSHSY, CDR2 SAAADI. J was trimmed by 9 bases and V by 0 bases; bases with no gene match: 3. CDR3 coding DNA: TGCGCCAGCAGTGAGTCGAGCGGGGGGCGTGAGCAGTTCTTC. Protein product: CASSESSGGREQFF.

This sequence joins TRBV29-1 and TRBJ2-3; 10 bases align to TRBD1. The J segment lost 1 base and the V segment lost 3 bases, leaving 7 bases of the junction unmatched. The CDR3 covers 16 residues. Germline V gives CDR1 SQVTM, CDR2 ANQGSEA. CDR3 nucleotides: TGCAGCGTTGAGCGATCAGGGACAGGGGGCACAGATACGCAGTATTTT. Amino acid sequence: CSVERSGTGGTDTQYF.

This clonotype has ten or more counts. The chain carries TRBV7-6 and TRBJ1-2, with TRBD1 matching over 8 bases. The CDR3 is 13 residues long. Per the germline V gene, CDR1 is SGHVS and CDR2 is FNYEAQ. The V gene end was trimmed by 5 bases and the J gene end by 6 bases; junction bases not matched to a gene: 5. This CDR3 is CASSPGQEHGYTF. The CDR3 DNA follows: TGTGCCAGCAGCCCGGGACAGGAGCATGGCTACACCTTC.

This clonotype was detected only a few times. V is TRBV30 and J is TRBJ1-5; a weak D match, TRBD1 (6 bases). The germline V and J ends were trimmed by 0 bases and 5 bases, with 11 bases remaining between them. The CDR3 consists of 14 residues. In germline, CDR1 is GTSNPN, CDR2 SVGIG (reference sequence). The chain's CDR3 is CAWSVRRGDQPQHF. As DNA, the CDR3 is TGTGCCTGGAGTGTAAGAAGGGGGGATCAGCCCCAGCATTTT.

The chain carries TRBV28 and TRBJ2-7; 8 bases are shared with TRBD1. Germline CDR1 reads MDHEN; CDR2 reads SYDVKM. The CDR3 is made up of 17 amino acids. Trimming removed 8 bases from V and 10 bases from J; junction bases left unmatched: 25. CDR3 bases: TGTGCCAGCCGGACTCCAACTTCGGACAGGGCGGGCGAGATCCAGTACTTC. As protein: CASRTPTSDRAGEIQYF.

There are a few counts of this clonotype. The chain couples TRBV18 to TRBJ2-3, with D hard to call. Looked up from germline, CDR1 is KGHSH and CDR2 is LQKENI. This CDR3 is 17 amino acids long. With 0 bases removed from V and 2 bases from J, the gap between germline ends came to 15 bases. CDR3: CASSPPTGHKITDTQYF. DNA of the CDR3: TGTGCCAGCTCACCACCTACCGGCCACAAGATCACAGATACGCAGTATTTT.

This clonotype was counted a few times. The chain combines TRBV20-1 with TRBJ2-1, with a tentative D call TRBD2 (7 bases). From germline, CDR1 is DFQATT and CDR2 SNEGSKA (reference sequence). Trimming stripped 2 bases from V and 10 bases from J, with 12 bases between. The CDR3 is 12 residues long. Here the CDR3 DNA reads TGCAGTGCTAGAAGGGCGGGGGCCGAGCAGTTCTTC. Its protein is CSARRAGAEQFF.

This clonotype was seen only a few times. V usage is TRBV11-1 and J usage is TRBJ2-7; 8 bases align to TRBD2. V shed 2 bases, J shed 5 bases, and the junction held 26 bases outside the gene matches. Germline V gene data show CDR1 as SGHAT and CDR2 as FQDESV (reference sequence). This CDR3 contains 21 residues. The CDR3: CASSLIIAPNGLADSYDEQYF. The CDR3 DNA reads as TGTGCCAGCAGCTTAATTATCGCACCAAACGGACTAGCTGATTCCTACGACGAGCAGTACTTC.

This clonotype was observed a handful of times. The chain links TRBV10-3 to TRBJ2-1; D remains ambiguous. Between the trimmed V and J ends, which lost 3 bases and 0 bases, there was a span of 6 bases. In germline, CDR1 is ENHRY, CDR2 SYGVKD. This CDR3 spans 14 amino acids. The CDR3 here is CAISEVSSYNEQFF. DNA for the CDR3: TGTGCCATCAGTGAAGTAAGCTCCTACAATGAGCAGTTCTTC.

In this sample, this clonotype turned up many times. V and J are TRBV6-5 and TRBJ2-7; a possible D gene is TRBD2 (5 bases). This CDR3 spans 15 amino acids. Germline CDR1 MNHEY, CDR2 SVGAGI. V was cut by 6 bases and J by 0 bases, with 15 bases left in between. CDR3 sequence: CASSQDFSSSYEQYF. CDR3 coding DNA: TGTGCCAGCAGCCAGGACTTTTCTAGCTCCTACGAGCAGTACTTC.

The chain has TRBV19 and TRBJ1-5, with D hard to call. CDR3 length: 15 amino acids. V was clipped by 5 bases and J by 0 bases, with 11 bases between them. Germline-derived CDR1 and CDR2 are LNHDA and SQIVND (reference sequence). The CDR3 sequence: CASSAQTSSNQPQHF. CDR3 coding DNA: TGTGCCAGTAGTGCCCAAACAAGTAGCAATCAGCCCCAGCATTTT.

This clonotype was found a few times. The chain recombines TRBV7-2 with TRBJ2-3; D remains unclear. V lost 1 base and J lost 3, with 11 bases in between. CDR1 and CDR2 (germline): SGHTA, FQGNSA. This CDR3 has 15 amino acids. The CDR3 nucleotides read TGTGCCAGCAGCTTAGAGGCGATAGGAACAGATACGCAGTATTTT. Translation: CASSLEAIGTDTQYF.

This clonotype has only a few counts. The chain employs TRBV29-1 and TRBJ1-2; possibly TRBD1 for D (5 bases). Trimming cost V 6 bases and J 3 bases, with 14 bases left between them. Looked up from germline, CDR1 is SQVTM and CDR2 is ANQGSEA. The CDR3 totals 13 residues. This chain's CDR3 is CSVLDSGDYGYTF. In nucleotides, the CDR3 is TGCAGCGTACTCGACAGTGGCGACTATGGCTACACCTTC.

The chain uses TRBV12-3 or TRBV12-4 and TRBJ1-5, with 7 bases matching TRBD1. This CDR3 region has 13 residues. Trimming removed 2 bases from V and 13 bases from J; junction bases left unmatched: 8. The CDR3 region is CASSLNLQGLQHF. The CDR3 DNA sequence: TGTGCCAGCAGTTTAAACCTACAGGGGCTTCAGCATTTT.

The rearrangement uses TRBV20-1 and TRBJ2-7, with a weak D call TRBD2 (7 bases). The germline V gene has CDR1 DFQATT and CDR2 SNEGSKA (reference sequence). Trimming removed 2 bases from V and 2 bases from J, with 16 bases in between. CDR3 length equals 15 residues. The CDR3 sequence: CSARQMRGTTYEQYF. CDR3 coding DNA: TGCAGTGCTAGACAGATGCGGGGGACAACCTACGAGCAGTACTTC.

The chain links TRBV3-1 to TRBJ2-1; 11 nucleotides align to TRBD2. Germline V gene data show CDR1 as LGHDT and CDR2 as YNNKEL (reference sequence). The CDR3 covers 19 residues. V was clipped by 1 base and J by 7 bases; unmatched bases: 15. DNA for the CDR3: TGTGCCAGCAGCCAAGGCATCGCCGGGACTAGCGGCCTCTGGAATGAGCAGTTCTTC. Its translation is CASSQGIAGTSGLWNEQFF.

This clonotype has just a few counts. This chain connects TRBV11-3 to TRBJ2-3; D gene ambiguous. CDR1 and CDR2 from the germline V gene are SGHNT and YENEEA. The CDR3 has 17 residues. Trimming shortened V by 1 base and J by 6 bases, and 20 bases separated the two germline ends. CDR3 protein: CASSLGATGVSTDTQYF. DNA of the CDR3: TGTGCCAGCAGCTTAGGGGCTACTGGCGTGTCCACGGATACGCAGTATTTT.

The chain uses TRBV18 and TRBJ2-1, with D maybe TRBD1 (5 bases). The CDR3 is 14 amino acids. Trimming removed 4 bases at V and 4 bases at J, with 11 bases between. The germline V gene has CDR1 KGHSH and CDR2 LQKENI. CDR3 amino acids: CASSQANRYNEQFF. The CDR3 DNA reads TGTGCCAGCTCACAGGCTAACAGGTACAATGAGCAGTTCTTC.

This chain uses TRBV18 with TRBJ2-1; 9 positions match TRBD1. Germline loops: CDR1 KGHSH, CDR2 LQKENI. The CDR3 extends over 14 amino acids. Trimming at V came to 1 base and at J to 8 bases, leaving 3 bases not matched to a gene. The CDR3 is CASSPLDRGDEQFF. The CDR3 DNA reads as TGTGCCAGCTCACCACTGGACAGGGGCGATGAGCAGTTCTTC.

This clonotype was detected a few times. This chain uses TRBV5-1 with TRBJ2-1; TRBD2 agrees at 8 bases. V shed 3 bases and J 8 bases; nucleotides not matched to a gene: 10. The germline V gene has CDR1 SGHRS and CDR2 YFSETQ. This CDR3 is 15 amino acids long. The CDR3 loop is CASSSLTGGLDEQFF. The CDR3 DNA reads TGCGCCAGCAGCTCACTTACGGGGGGGCTGGATGAGCAGTTCTTC.

V and J are TRBV12-3 or TRBV12-4 and TRBJ2-7; 14 bases line up with TRBD2. The CDR3 spans 17 residues. V trimming: 0 bases; J trimming: 7 bases; junction bases outside the gene matches: 8. The CDR3 DNA sequence: TGTGCCAGCAGTTTAGCGCTTGGGACTAGCGGGGGCCGTGAGCAGTACTTC. This translates into CASSLALGTSGGREQYF.

V is TRBV10-3 and J is TRBJ2-7; D is ambiguous. The CDR3 extends over 12 amino acids. Deletions cut 8 bases from V and 7 bases from J, with 15 bases between. Germline assignment: CDR1 ENHRY and CDR2 SYGVKD. The CDR3 DNA is TGTGCCATCGGCCAAGCAGAAGGTGAGCAGTACTTC. This translates into CAIGQAEGEQYF.

The V gene is TRBV5-1, the J gene TRBJ2-3; 9 bases map to TRBD2. Unmatched junction bases numbered 11, after V lost 3 bases and J lost 6 bases. This CDR3 is built from 16 residues. The germline V gene encodes CDR1 SGHRS and CDR2 YFSETQ. The CDR3 region is CASSWGLAGGVDTQYF. For the CDR3, the DNA is TGCGCCAGCAGCTGGGGACTAGCTGGAGGAGTGGATACGCAGTATTTT.

J is TRBJ1-2 and V is TRBV5-1; D gene ambiguous. Germline V gene sequence: CDR1 SGHRS, CDR2 YFSETQ. This CDR3 is built from 12 residues. The V end lost 4 bases, the J end lost 8 bases, and 12 bases lay between the germline ends. The CDR3 region is CASSPGPSGYTF. The CDR3 region has the DNA TGCGCCAGCAGCCCCGGTCCAAGCGGCTACACCTTC.